This entry lists 12 T cell receptor beta chains sequenced from one sample in a study of T cell repertoires in cytomegalovirus infection. These receptors lack a known antigen. TCRdb reprocessed the reads with MiXCR, giving one entry per CDR3 protein. The sample includes about 900,000 distinct CDR3 sequences, 30% to 40% of them seen just once. This material consisted of cultured CD8+ T cells from PBMCs, taken from culture after CMV antigen stimulation. These receptors were taken from a human donor in good health (CMV status not recorded). Some clones in this sample may be carry-over from other donors' samples.

For this clonotype: Relative to the germline gene, one junction end is altered; a read error may explain this. The chain is built from TRBV27 and TRBJ1-2; 9 positions agree with TRBD1. The CDR3 has 13 amino acids. Germline loops: CDR1 MNHEY, CDR2 SMNVEV (reference sequence). The CDR3 region is CVSRAGQGDGYTF. The CDR3 nucleotides read TGTGTCAGCCGCGCGGGACAGGGCGATGGCTACACCTTC.

This clonotype was picked up a small number of times. The chain recombines TRBV6-2 or TRBV6-3 with TRBJ1-5; 8 positions agree with TRBD1. Germline V gene lookup returns CDR1 MNHEY and CDR2 SVGEGT. CDR3 length: 14 residues. V lost 6 bases and J lost 4; bases outside the gene matches: 5. DNA for the CDR3: TGTGCCAGCAGGGCCAGGGGGCTTAATCAGCCCCAGCATTTT. It encodes CASRARGLNQPQHF.

This sequence joins TRBV27 and TRBJ2-7; D may be TRBD1 or TRBD2 (5 bases each). Germline V lookup: CDR1 MNHEY, CDR2 SMNVEV (reference sequence). V was pared by 4 bases and J by 3 bases, with 13 bases between. This CDR3 has 14 amino acids. The CDR3 coding sequence is TGTGCCAGCAGTTCCGGGACCAGTCTCTACGAGCAGTACGTC. This gives the protein CASSSGTSLYEQYV.

The genes are TRBV13 and TRBJ2-3, with 8 bases identical to TRBD2. The CDR3 sequence is 18 residues long. Germline CDR1 reads PRHDT; CDR2 reads FYEKMQ (reference sequence). With 5 bases clipped from V and 1 base from J, the junction kept 14 bases outside the gene matches. CDR3 nucleotide sequence: TGTGCCAGCAGCCCCCAAGCCCCGAGGCGGGGGGGCACAGATACGCAGTATTTT. It codes for CASSPQAPRRGGTDTQYF.

This clonotype was recorded many times. The chain is built from TRBV7-8 and TRBJ2-5, with 13 nucleotides matching TRBD2. This CDR3 contains 18 residues. J lost 1 base, V lost 3 bases, and 8 bases had no gene match. Germline V CDR1 and CDR2: SGHVS, FQNEAQ. The CDR3 protein is CASSFGTSGVEGQETQYF. The CDR3 nucleotides are TGTGCCAGCAGCTTTGGGACTAGCGGGGTTGAGGGCCAAGAGACCCAGTACTTC.

V is TRBV5-4 and J is TRBJ2-3; D could derive from TRBD1 or TRBD2 (5 bases each). There are 16 residues in the CDR3. The germline V and J ends were trimmed by 5 bases and 4 bases, with 20 bases remaining between them. Germline V lookup: CDR1 SGHNT, CDR2 YYREEE (reference sequence). The CDR3 spells CASRGRGAPIPDTQYF. The DNA of the CDR3 is TGTGCCAGCAGGGGCCGAGGGGCCCCCATCCCAGATACGCAGTATTTT. The full variable domain, with the rest looked up from reference TRBV5-4 and TRBJ2-3, is ETGVTQSPTHLIKTRGQQVTLRCSSQSGHNTVSWYQQALGQGPQFIFQYYREEENGRGNFPPRFSGLQFPNYSSELNVNALELDDSALYLCASRGRGAPIPDTQYFGPGTRLTVL.

In this sample, this clonotype turned up a few times. CDR3 sequence: CSARDDFSSTDTQYF. CDR3 coding DNA: TGCAGTGCTAGAGATGACTTTTCTAGCACAGATACGCAGTATTTT. The chain uses TRBV20-1 and TRBJ2-3; D unclear. Germline CDR1 is DFQATT and CDR2 is SNEGSKA (reference sequence). The CDR3 has 15 residues. V shed 0 bases and J shed 0 bases, with 10 bases lying between them.

The CDR3 DNA is TGTGCCAGCAGTTACCGGGCGGATGGAAACACCATATATTTT. This codes for CASSYRADGNTIYF. V gene TRBV6-5 combines with J gene TRBJ1-3; D is uncertain. CDR1 and CDR2 from the germline V gene are MNHEY and SVGAGI. The CDR3 length is 14 residues. Trimming took off 2 bases at V and 3 bases at J, with 8 bases between the two ends.

This chain connects TRBV27 to TRBJ1-1, with 9 bases lining up with TRBD1. The J segment lost 1 base and the V segment lost 5 bases, leaving 11 bases of the junction unmatched. The CDR3 loop spans 17 amino acids. CDR1 is MNHEY, CDR2 SMNVEV, per germline (reference sequence). CDR3 residues: CASSPWGQGLWNTEAFF. CDR3 nucleotide sequence: TGTGCCAGCAGTCCATGGGGACAGGGATTGTGGAACACTGAAGCTTTCTTT.

This sequence joins TRBV6-2 or TRBV6-3 and TRBJ2-3, with 7 bases identical to TRBD2. The V segment lost 9 bases and the J segment 4 bases; nucleotides outside the gene matches: 4. Germline V lookup: CDR1 MNHEY, CDR2 SVGEGT. The CDR3 has 12 residues. The CDR3 DNA reads TGTGCCAGTTGGGAGGGTTCAGATACGCAGTATTTT. This encodes CASWEGSDTQYF.

V and J are TRBV24-1 and TRBJ2-2; no definite D call. The germline V and J ends were trimmed by 10 bases and 0 bases, with 5 bases remaining between them. The CDR3 spans 12 residues. The germline V gene has CDR1 KGHDR and CDR2 SFDVKD. The CDR3 DNA reads as TGTGCCACGCAGGCGAACACCGGGGAGCTGTTTTTT. Its translation is CATQANTGELFF.

This clonotype was recorded at least ten times. The chain joins TRBV27 to TRBJ1-2; D is possibly TRBD1 (5 bases). CDR3 size: 14 residues. Germline V CDR1 and CDR2: MNHEY, SMNVEV (reference sequence). Trimming removed 4 bases at V and 8 bases at J, with 17 bases between. DNA of the CDR3: TGTGCCAGCAGTTCCTCGACAGATAACATGGGCTACACCTTC. The encoded protein is CASSSSTDNMGYTF.